This TCR beta chain is from a study of T cells after yellow fever vaccination. TCR cDNA was made by 5'RACE template switching, adding a universal primer site and UMIs. TCRdb analysed the 5' RACE reads with MiXCR anew, one entry per CDR3 protein. The sample consists of hundreds of thousands of distinct CDR3 sequences, 9% to 15% of them appearing once. Trimming removed 3 bases from V and 0 bases from J, with 15 bases in between. The germline V gene has CDR1 KGHSH and CDR2 LQKENI. The CDR3 extends over 16 amino acids. The sequence came from a young man who received the YFV17D yellow fever vaccine. The sample here was PBMCs, taken on the day of the yellow fever booster vaccination. The rearrangement uses TRBV18 and TRBJ2-7; D might be TRBD1 or TRBD2, each matching 5 bases. The CDR3 here is CASSPDVGAISYEQYF. CDR3 DNA sequence: TGTGCCAGCTCACCCGACGTCGGGGCTATCTCCTACGAGCAGTACTTC.